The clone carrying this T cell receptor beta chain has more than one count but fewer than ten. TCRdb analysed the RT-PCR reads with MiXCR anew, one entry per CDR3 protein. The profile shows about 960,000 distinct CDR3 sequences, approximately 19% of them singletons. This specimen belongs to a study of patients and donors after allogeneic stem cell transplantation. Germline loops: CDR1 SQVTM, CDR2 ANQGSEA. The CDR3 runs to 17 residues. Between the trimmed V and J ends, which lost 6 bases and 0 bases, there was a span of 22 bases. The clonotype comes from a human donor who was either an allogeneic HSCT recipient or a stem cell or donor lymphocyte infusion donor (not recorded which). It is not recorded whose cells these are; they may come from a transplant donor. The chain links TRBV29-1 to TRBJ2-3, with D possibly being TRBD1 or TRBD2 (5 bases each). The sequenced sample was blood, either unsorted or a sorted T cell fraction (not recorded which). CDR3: CSVPTSTGLSSTDTQYF. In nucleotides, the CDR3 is TGCAGCGTCCCAACGTCCACAGGACTCTCTAGCACAGATACGCAGTATTTT.